One and the same sample provided the 26 T cell receptor beta chains below, sequenced in a study of CD8+CD57+ T cells in acquired aplastic anemia. All patients picked for sequencing had shown, by flow cytometry, an expansion of CD8+CD57+ cells. Profiling that covered TCR beta VDJ and CDR3 relied on genomic DNA as its template. In TCRdb, the reads were re-called with MiXCR into one record per CDR3 protein. In the table there are a few hundred thousand distinct CDR3 sequences, approximately 32% of which are singletons. Input material: sorted CD4+, CD8+, or CD8+CD57+ T cells (not recorded which) from PBMCs. These receptors originate from a human donor with aplastic anemia.

The rearrangement joins TRBV12-3 or TRBV12-4 to TRBJ2-7; TRBD2 might be the D (5 bases). The CDR3 is 16 residues long. Trimming stripped 1 base from V and 2 bases from J, with 15 bases between. For the CDR3, the DNA is TGTGCCAGCAGTTTAGGGGCCGCCGGGATCACCTACGAGCAGTACTTC. Residues: CASSLGAAGITYEQYF.

The chain uses TRBV15 and TRBJ2-7; possible D gene TRBD1, 6 bases. Germline V gives CDR1 LNHNV, CDR2 YYDKDF (reference sequence). This CDR3 is 20 amino acids long. V was cut by 1 base and J by 1 base, with 26 bases left in between. The CDR3 nucleotides are TGTGCCACCAGCAGAGCCAGCAGTGACCCCCCCTACAGGGATTCCTACGAGCAGTACTTC. It codes for CATSRASSDPPYRDSYEQYF.

On this clonotype itself: A much larger clone sits a single nucleotide away, making a read error possible. A read error is likely, as this CDR3 ends without the conserved phenylalanine or tryptophan. The V gene is TRBV10-2, the J gene TRBJ2-2; D is unresolved. The germline gives CDR1 WSHSY, CDR2 SAAADI. The CDR3 extends over 12 amino acids. The CDR3 DNA reads TGTGCCACCCATACGGGCACCGGGGAGCTGTTTTCT. Amino acid sequence: CATHTGTGELFS.

This clonotype was detected a few times. The chain recombines TRBV19 with TRBJ1-2, with 10 bases aligning to TRBD1. Looked up from germline, CDR1 is LNHDA and CDR2 is SQIVND (reference sequence). With V trimmed by 11 bases and J by 7 bases, 13 bases remained unmatched. This CDR3 region has 14 residues. This CDR3 reads CAWDRGEDSFGYTF. CDR3 bases: TGTGCCTGGGACAGGGGTGAGGACAGTTTTGGCTACACCTTC.

This clonotype showed up many times. The chain is built from TRBV19 and TRBJ1-2; 9 positions agree with TRBD1. V lost 5 bases and J lost 6; bases outside the gene matches: 13. The CDR3 extends over 16 amino acids. CDR1 and CDR2 from the germline V gene are LNHDA and SQIVND (reference sequence). In nucleotides, the CDR3 is TGTGCCAGTAGTGACTACCCTACCGGGACAGGGAATGGCTACACCTTC. Protein sequence: CASSDYPTGTGNGYTF.

The table lists this clonotype with a few counts. The chain uses TRBV20-1 and TRBJ2-2; D is unclear. Trimming cost V 6 bases and J 5 bases, with 13 bases left between them. The germline CDR1 and CDR2 sequences are DFQATT and SNEGSKA (reference sequence). There are 13 residues in the CDR3. The CDR3 reads CSAIPRRTGELFF. CDR3 in DNA: TGCAGTGCCATCCCAAGGCGTACCGGGGAGCTGTTTTTT.

The chain recombines TRBV7-3 with TRBJ2-7; a weak D match, TRBD1 (6 bases). Germline CDR1 reads SGHTA; CDR2 reads FQGTGA. The V end was cut by 1 base, the J end by 3 bases, with 13 bases between. The CDR3 contains 15 residues. The CDR3 loop is CASSLIPTGIYEQYF. CDR3 DNA: TGTGCCAGCAGCTTAATCCCCACAGGGATCTACGAGCAGTACTTC.

This clonotype was picked up a small number of times. This sequence joins TRBV19 and TRBJ2-5; 7 positions agree with TRBD2. This CDR3 is 15 amino acids long. Per germline, CDR1 LNHDA and CDR2 SQIVND (reference sequence). V shed 8 bases, J shed 4 bases, and the junction held 13 bases outside the gene matches. In nucleotides, the CDR3 is TGTGCCAGTTCCCTATCGGCGGGAGTCTTAGAGACCCAGTACTTC. This sequence encodes CASSLSAGVLETQYF. The full variable domain, with the rest looked up from reference TRBV19 and TRBJ2-5, is DGGITQSPKYLFRKEGQNVTLSCEQNLNHDAMYWYRQDPGQGLRLIYYSQIVNDFQKGDIAEGYSVSREKKESFPLTVTSAQKNPTAFYLCASSLSAGVLETQYFGPGTRLLVL.

This clonotype was observed a few times. This rearrangement joins TRBV27 to TRBJ1-2; D not certain. Trimming stripped 4 bases from V and 4 bases from J, with 16 bases between. Germline CDR1 reads MNHEY; CDR2 reads SMNVEV (reference sequence). The CDR3 length is 15 residues. DNA for the CDR3: TGTGCCAGCAGTTGGCGCGTCGGGGTGGGCTATGGCTACACCTTC. It yields the protein CASSWRVGVGYGYTF.

This clonotype was recorded a few times. This chain links TRBV20-1 with TRBJ2-1; 11 nucleotides match TRBD2. The CDR3 is 16 amino acids. Germline CDR1 reads DFQATT; CDR2 reads SNEGSKA (reference sequence). The V and J ends lost 3 bases and 2 bases, in that order; junction bases with no gene match: 6. This chain's CDR3 is CSASPSGRYPYNEQFF. DNA of the CDR3: TGCAGTGCTAGTCCTAGCGGGAGGTACCCCTACAATGAGCAGTTCTTC.

This chain links TRBV9 with TRBJ1-1, with D possibly matching TRBD1 (5 bases). Germline V lookup: CDR1 SGDLS, CDR2 YYNGEE. Trimming left V 2 bases short and J 0 bases short, with 14 bases between. CDR3 length: 16 amino acids. The CDR3 loop is CASSVAGGSLNTEAFF. DNA of the CDR3: TGTGCCAGCAGCGTGGCGGGGGGGTCACTGAACACTGAAGCTTTCTTT.

This clonotype was seen a handful of times. J is TRBJ1-1 and V is TRBV20-1, with 10 positions matching TRBD1. This CDR3 region has 13 residues. CDR1 and CDR2 from the germline V gene are DFQATT and SNEGSKA (reference sequence). V was pared by 6 bases and J by 5 bases, with 6 bases of the junction left unmatched. The CDR3 sequence is CSAPGQGRTEAFF. The CDR3 nucleotides read TGCAGTGCCCCGGGACAGGGGAGGACTGAAGCTTTCTTT.

This clonotype was found a few times. The rearrangement links TRBV6-2 or TRBV6-3 to TRBJ1-5, with D possibly being TRBD1 (6 bases). Trimming left V 2 bases short and J 0 bases short, with 11 bases between. The CDR3 covers 16 residues. Germline V gives CDR1 MNHEY, CDR2 SVGEGT. The DNA for the CDR3 is TGTGCCAGCAGTTACATGGGACATCTTAGCAATCAGCCCCAGCATTTT. It specifies CASSYMGHLSNQPQHF.

This clonotype has more than one count but fewer than ten. The chain links TRBV6-1 to TRBJ2-7, with TRBD1 matching over 7 bases. V shed 8 bases and J 5 bases; nucleotides not matched to a gene: 12. CDR1 and CDR2 from the germline V gene are MNHNS and SASEGT. The CDR3 runs 14 residues. The CDR3 region has the DNA TGTGCCAGCGGTGCGACAGGGAAGTACGACGAGCAGTACTTC. Its protein product is CASGATGKYDEQYF.

On this clonotype itself: Given a much more abundant clone one base away, this may be a read error. The chain links TRBV4-3 to TRBJ1-3; a weak D match, TRBD1 (5 bases). The length of the CDR3 is 13 residues. CDR1 and CDR2 from the germline V gene are LGHNA and YSLEER. The CDR3 loop is CASSTQGTGTTYF. Here the CDR3 DNA reads TGCGCCAGCAGCACCCAGGGCACGGGCACCACATATTTT.

This clonotype was counted ten times or more. V usage is TRBV29-1 and J usage is TRBJ2-1; 7 bases line up with TRBD1. This CDR3 is 13 amino acids long. V lost 4 bases to trimming and J lost 3 bases; unmatched junction nucleotides: 3. The germline gives CDR1 SQVTM, CDR2 ANQGSEA. The CDR3 coding sequence is TGCAGCGTTGGGGACAGACACTACAATGAGCAGTTCTTC. This translates into CSVGDRHYNEQFF.

This clonotype has only a few counts. This rearrangement joins TRBV9 to TRBJ1-1; D gene ambiguous. Germline V gene lookup returns CDR1 SGDLS and CDR2 YYNGEE. V gave up 2 bases and J gave up 2 bases, with 10 bases separating them. CDR3 length equals 14 residues. The CDR3 DNA follows: TGTGCCAGCAGCGTTTCTAATTACAACACTGAAGCTTTCTTT. Protein product: CASSVSNYNTEAFF. The full variable domain, rest sourced from reference TRBV9 and TRBJ1-1, is DSGVTQTPKHLITATGQRVTLRCSPRSGDLSVYWYQQSLDQGLQFLIQYYNGEERAKGNILERFSAQQFPDLHSELNLSSLELGDSALYFCASSVSNYNTEAFFGQGTRLTVV.

Points on this clonotype: A much larger clone is a single base away; this may be a read error. This chain joins TRBV20-1 and TRBJ1-2, with a tentative D call TRBD1 (6 bases). CDR3 length: 12 amino acids. From germline, CDR1 is DFQATT and CDR2 SNEGSKA (reference sequence). Trimming removed 4 bases at V and 10 bases at J, with 16 bases between. The CDR3 sequence is CSATHRAGDYTF. The DNA for the CDR3 is TGCAGTGCTACGCACAGGGCGGGCGACTACACCTTC.

Concerning this clonotype itself: A much larger clone lies one base from this, so it may be a read error. This rearrangement joins TRBV20-1 to TRBJ1-2, with D hard to call. The CDR3 totals 13 residues. Looked up from germline, CDR1 is DFQATT and CDR2 is SNEGSKA (reference sequence). V was trimmed by 0 bases and J by 8 bases, leaving 13 bases between them. The CDR3, as DNA: TGCAGTGCTAGAGAGCTAACGCCGTTGGGCTACACCTTC. As protein: CSARELTPLGYTF.

The rearrangement joins TRBV3-1 to TRBJ1-1; no clear D gene. The germline V gene encodes CDR1 LGHDT and CDR2 YNNKEL (reference sequence). The CDR3 loop spans 15 amino acids. Trimming stripped 4 bases from V and 5 bases from J, with 17 bases between. CDR3 in amino acids: CASSRQPMKGTEAFF. CDR3 DNA: TGTGCCAGCAGCCGCCAGCCCATGAAAGGGACTGAAGCTTTCTTT. Full variable domain (remainder filled in from reference TRBV3-1 and TRBJ1-1): DTAVSQTPKYLVTQMGNDKSIKCEQNLGHDTMYWYKQDSKKFLKIMFSYNNKELIINETVPNRFSPKSPDKAHLNLHINSLELGDSAVYFCASSRQPMKGTEAFFGQGTRLTVV.

This clonotype was counted between two and nine times. The chain is built from TRBV19 and TRBJ2-2; D is ambiguous. V shed 1 base and J shed 1 base, with 7 bases lying between them. From germline, CDR1 is LNHDA and CDR2 SQIVND (reference sequence). The CDR3 extends over 15 amino acids. This CDR3 reads CASSIVPGNTGELFF. The DNA for the CDR3 is TGTGCCAGTAGTATAGTCCCGGGGAACACCGGGGAGCTGTTTTTT.

This clonotype showed up many times. In nucleotides, the CDR3 is TGCAGCGGCGACGGGGGCGGAACAGATACGCAGTATTTT. Translated, it gives CSGDGGGTDTQYF. The V and J genes are TRBV29-1 and TRBJ2-3; D could derive from TRBD1 or TRBD2 (6 bases each). The ends were cut back, 7 bases at V and 3 bases at J, with 14 bases in the middle. CDR1 and CDR2 (germline): SQVTM, ANQGSEA. The CDR3 spans 13 residues.

This chain links TRBV2 with TRBJ2-7; tentatively, D is TRBD1 (5 bases). Germline CDR1 reads SNHLY; CDR2 reads FYNNEI. CDR3 length: 15 residues. Trimming cost V 10 bases and J 2 bases, with 21 bases left between them. CDR3 in amino acids: CANLGPTSYTYEQYF. CDR3 in DNA: TGTGCCAACTTGGGGCCAACTTCTTACACCTACGAGCAGTACTTC.

This clonotype is a singleton in its sample. This chain uses TRBV20-1 with TRBJ1-4; D is possibly TRBD1 (5 bases). Germline V gene data show CDR1 as DFQATT and CDR2 as SNEGSKA (reference sequence). The CDR3 consists of 13 residues. The V gene lost 5 bases and the J gene lost 4 bases, with 11 bases spanning the gap. CDR3 coding DNA: TGCAGTGCTTCCGGGACGATTAATGAAAAACTGTTTTTT. Its translation: CSASGTINEKLFF.

This clonotype was seen ten or more times. The J gene is TRBJ1-5, the V gene TRBV19, with TRBD1 identical over 9 bases. The J segment lost 9 bases and the V segment lost 9 bases, leaving 12 bases of the junction unmatched. CDR3 length: 14 residues. The V gene's germline CDR1 is LNHDA and CDR2 SQIVND (reference sequence). This CDR3 reads CASIPGTGILPQHF. The CDR3 DNA is TGTGCCAGCATTCCCGGGACAGGGATTCTGCCCCAGCATTTT.

This clonotype has more than one count but fewer than ten. The rearrangement links TRBV19 to TRBJ1-1; 7 bases align to TRBD1. Per the germline V gene, CDR1 is LNHDA and CDR2 is SQIVND (reference sequence). Germline trimming cut 2 bases from V and 1 base from J; bases unmatched to any gene: 13. The CDR3 spans 18 residues. In nucleotides, the CDR3 is TGTGCCAGTAGTATAAATGCGGGACAGCCTAGGGGGAACACTGAAGCTTTCTTT. This sequence encodes CASSINAGQPRGNTEAFF.